The clone carrying this T cell receptor (beta chain) was counted once. The sample is drawn from a study of blood T cell repertoires in COVID-19. Method: immunoSEQ multiplex PCR; TCRdb's copy keeps in-frame clones and lacks some. Of about 36,000 clones listed, roughly 80% are singletons. Per germline, CDR1 MNHEY and CDR2 SVGEGT. CDR3 size: 15 residues. Trimming removed 2 bases at V and 1 base at J, with 8 bases between. Sequenced material: peripheral blood. The V and J genes are TRBV6-2 or TRBV6-3 and TRBJ2-2, with D hard to call. The sequence came from a man aged 60 to 69 with active COVID-19. The DNA for the CDR3 is TGTGCCAGCAGTTACGTCTGGCAGAACACCGGGGAGCTGTTTTTT. It specifies CASSYVWQNTGELFF.